This T cell receptor beta chain appears in the sequencing data of a study of T cell responses to AZD1222 COVID-19 vaccine. General observations from the study: It should be noted that donors were predominantly white British and more often female, and clonal diversity was possibly underestimated. After the peak T cell response, and only then, were repertoires sampled. Spike-wide vaccine-associated CD4 TCRs dominated at 160-218 and 743-854.

Measured with immunoSEQ multiplex PCR; TCRdb has only the in-frame clones, and not every one. The sample carries 75,000 to 95,000 clones, around 93% recorded once. J gave up 6 bases and V 5 bases, and 5 bases lay outside the gene matches. The CDR3 has 14 amino acids. Germline V gene sequence: CDR1 SGHAT, CDR2 FQNNGV. Worth noting for this clone: What it recognizes is unknown.

The source was peripheral blood, collected 28 days after the second AZD1222 dose. The gene calls are TRBV11-2 and TRBJ2-7, with 12 bases that match TRBD2. The TCR originated in an adult who received the AZD1222 COVID-19 vaccine. Here the CDR3 reads CASSRLAGVGEQYF. CDR3 sequence (DNA): TGTGCCAGCAGCCGACTAGCGGGAGTAGGCGAGCAGTACTTC.